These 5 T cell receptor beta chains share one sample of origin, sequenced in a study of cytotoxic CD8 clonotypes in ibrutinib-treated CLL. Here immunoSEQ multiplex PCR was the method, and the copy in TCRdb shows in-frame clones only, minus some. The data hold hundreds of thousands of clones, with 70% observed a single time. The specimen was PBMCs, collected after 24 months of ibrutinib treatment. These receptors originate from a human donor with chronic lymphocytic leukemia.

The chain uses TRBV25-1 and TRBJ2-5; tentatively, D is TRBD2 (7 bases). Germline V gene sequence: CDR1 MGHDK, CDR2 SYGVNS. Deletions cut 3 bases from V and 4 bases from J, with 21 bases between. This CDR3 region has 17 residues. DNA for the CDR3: TGTGCCAGCAGTGAGGGGGGGCTCGGGGCGGAGGGAGAGACCCAGTACTTC. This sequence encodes CASSEGGLGAEGETQYF. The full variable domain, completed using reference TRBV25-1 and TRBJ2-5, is EADIYQTPRYLVIGTGKKITLECSQTMGHDKMYWYQQDPGMELHLIHYSYGVNSTEKGDLSSESTVSRIRTEHFPLTLESARPSHTSQYLCASSEGGLGAEGETQYFGPGTRLLVL.

The CDR3 DNA reads as TGTGCCAGTCTTCCCAGGAGCAATCAGCCCCAGCATTTT. Translation: CASLPRSNQPQHF. The chain uses TRBV19 and TRBJ1-5, with no clear D. V was clipped by 8 bases and J by 1 base, with 9 bases between them. From germline, CDR1 is LNHDA and CDR2 SQIVND (reference sequence). The CDR3 consists of 13 residues.

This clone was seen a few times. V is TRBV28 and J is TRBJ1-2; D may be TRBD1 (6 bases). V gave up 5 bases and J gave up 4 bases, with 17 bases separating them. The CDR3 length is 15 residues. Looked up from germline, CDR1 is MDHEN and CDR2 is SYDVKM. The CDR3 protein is CASSPGTPKPYGYTF. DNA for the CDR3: TGTGCCAGCAGTCCAGGGACACCCAAACCCTATGGCTACACCTTC.

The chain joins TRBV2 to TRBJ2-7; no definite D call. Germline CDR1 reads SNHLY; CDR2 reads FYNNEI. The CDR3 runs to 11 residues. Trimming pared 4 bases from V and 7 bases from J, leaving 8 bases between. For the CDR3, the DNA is TGTGCCAGCAGTGGTACCTGGGAGCAGTACTTC. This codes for CASSGTWEQYF.

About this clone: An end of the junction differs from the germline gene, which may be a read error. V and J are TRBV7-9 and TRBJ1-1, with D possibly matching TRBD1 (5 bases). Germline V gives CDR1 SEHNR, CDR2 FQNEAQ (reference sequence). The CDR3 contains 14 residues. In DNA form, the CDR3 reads TGTGCCAGCAGCCTAGCTGACAGGAACACTGAAGCTTTCTTT. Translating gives CASSLADRNTEAFF.